A single sample is the source of the 29 T cell receptor beta chains below, sequenced in a study of blood T cell repertoires in COVID-19. The table came from immunoSEQ multiplex PCR; TCRdb's copy has only in-frame clones and leaves some out. The sample contains approximately 240,000 clones, 83% of which appear only once. The sample comprised peripheral blood. These receptors were taken from a human donor in a cohort sampled during active COVID-19.

The CDR3: CAHSRRDNEQFF. The CDR3 coding sequence is TGTGCCCACTCCCGCAGGGACAATGAGCAGTTCTTC. This chain uses TRBV10-3 with TRBJ2-1; possibly TRBD1 for D (5 bases). CDR3 length: 12 amino acids. Looked up from germline, CDR1 is ENHRY and CDR2 is SYGVKD. V was clipped by 11 bases and J by 5 bases, with 13 bases between them.

This chain joins TRBV11-3 and TRBJ2-5; TRBD2 agrees at 10 bases. After removal of 2 bases from V and 5 bases from J, the junction contained 11 bases not matched to a gene. The CDR3 totals 17 residues. CDR1 is SGHNT, CDR2 YENEEA, per germline. In DNA form, the CDR3 reads TGTGCCAGCAGCTTAACATCCGGGACTAGCGTCGAGGAGACCCAGTACTTC. Its translation: CASSLTSGTSVEETQYF.

The chain is built from TRBV19 and TRBJ1-2; TRBD1 might be the D (5 bases). The CDR3 has 16 residues. V gave up 3 bases and J gave up 5 bases, with 19 bases separating them. In germline, CDR1 is LNHDA, CDR2 SQIVND (reference sequence). CDR3 sequence (DNA): TGTGCCAGTAGTATCAGCCAAGGAGGGGCGAGGTATGGCTACACCTTC. The encoded protein is CASSISQGGARYGYTF.

V gene TRBV4-1 combines with J gene TRBJ2-3, with D maybe TRBD1 (5 bases). Trimming removed 0 bases from V and 0 bases from J, with 7 bases in between. Germline V gene data show CDR1 as MGHRA and CDR2 as YSYEKL. The length of the CDR3 is 15 residues. Here the CDR3 reads CASSQDRVSTDTQYF. The CDR3 region has the DNA TGCGCCAGCAGCCAAGACAGGGTGAGCACAGATACGCAGTATTTT.

This clone was picked up one time. This chain uses TRBV5-1 with TRBJ1-2; TRBD1 aligns across 9 bases. V lost 5 bases and J lost 6; bases outside the gene matches: 14. Germline loops: CDR1 SGHRS, CDR2 YFSETQ. There are 16 residues in the CDR3. CDR3 in DNA: TGCGCCAGCAGTACCGAATCCGGGACAGGGAAAAATGGCTACACCTTC. This gives the protein CASSTESGTGKNGYTF.

This chain joins TRBV3-1 (or the pseudogene TRBV3-2) and TRBJ2-1; 11 bases line up with TRBD1. CDR3 length: 15 residues. The trim removed 6 bases at V and 7 bases at J, leaving 8 bases unmatched. Per the germline V gene, CDR1 is LGHDT and CDR2 is YNNKEL (reference sequence). CDR3 nucleotides: TGTGCCAGCAGTCGTCCGGGACAGGGGGATAATGAGCAGTTCTTC. Translation gives CASSRPGQGDNEQFF.

V gene TRBV18 combines with J gene TRBJ1-5, with D possibly TRBD1 on 6 matching bases. Germline V lookup: CDR1 KGHSH, CDR2 LQKENI. Deletions cut 4 bases from V and 2 bases from J, with 12 bases between. The CDR3 sequence is 15 residues long. This CDR3 reads CASSQGGGRNQPQHF. The CDR3 nucleotides are TGTGCCAGCTCACAGGGGGGGGGCCGCAATCAGCCCCAGCATTTT.

This chain joins TRBV18 and TRBJ2-4; D not resolved. From germline, CDR1 is KGHSH and CDR2 LQKENI. V was cut by 6 bases and J by 4 bases, with 16 bases left in between. This CDR3 contains 15 residues. CDR3 in DNA: TGTGCCAGCTCTCCCACGTCCAACTTAAAAAACATTCAGTACTTC. It encodes CASSPTSNLKNIQYF.

A word on this clone: Other DNA sequences within the sample encode an identical CDR3. The gene calls are TRBV30 and TRBJ2-3; D not resolved. The CDR3 runs 11 residues. Germline CDR1 and CDR2: GTSNPN and SVGIG (reference sequence). Trimming removed 2 bases at V and 3 bases at J, with 3 bases between. Here the CDR3 DNA reads TGTGCCTGGAGTCCGACAGATACGCAGTATTTT. Translating gives CAWSPTDTQYF.

The gene calls are TRBV5-1 and TRBJ2-5, with 9 bases matching TRBD1. In germline, CDR1 is SGHRS, CDR2 YFSETQ. This CDR3 has 17 residues. The V gene end was trimmed by 0 bases and the J gene end by 3 bases; junction bases not matched to a gene: 9. The CDR3 loop reads CASSLGQGVRSEETQYF. The CDR3 nucleotides read TGCGCCAGCAGCTTGGGACAGGGGGTCAGGTCGGAAGAGACCCAGTACTTC.

The chain employs TRBV6-4 and TRBJ2-1; D is ambiguous. Trimming removed 5 bases at V and 9 bases at J, with 14 bases between. The CDR3 is 13 amino acids. CDR1 is MRHNA, CDR2 SNTAGT, per germline. CDR3 region: CASSPRSPLEQFF. The CDR3 DNA reads TGTGCCAGCAGTCCTCGGAGCCCCCTTGAGCAGTTCTTC.

For this clone: The junction differs from germline at one of its ends, possibly a read error. The genes are TRBV27 and TRBJ2-7; the D gene is possibly TRBD2 (6 bases). Germline V gene sequence: CDR1 MNHEY, CDR2 SMNVEV (reference sequence). The CDR3 length is 15 residues. The CDR3 sequence is CASNLGQGLPGEQYF. CDR3 bases: TGTGCCAGCAATTTAGGGCAGGGACTTCCTGGCGAGCAGTACTTC.

The chain has TRBV25-1 and TRBJ2-5; a weak D match, TRBD2 (5 bases). CDR1 and CDR2 from the germline V gene are MGHDK and SYGVNS. The V end lost 2 bases, the J end lost 7 bases, and 14 bases lay between the germline ends. The CDR3 extends over 14 amino acids. CDR3 sequence (DNA): TGTGCCAGCAGTGAAAGCGGCCCCCCCGGGACCCAGTACTTC. Translation gives CASSESGPPGTQYF.

This chain joins TRBV7-2 and TRBJ1-6; D ambiguous. Germline CDR1 SGHTA, CDR2 FQGNSA. Trimming took off 7 bases at V and 9 bases at J, with 13 bases between the two ends. The CDR3 length is 13 residues. The CDR3 nucleotides are TGTGCCAGCACGGCTTTAAGAGGTTCACCCCTCCACTTT. Translation: CASTALRGSPLHF. Supplemented by reference TRBV7-2 and TRBJ1-6, the full variable domain reads GAGVSQSPSNKVTEKGKDVELRCDPISGHTALYWYRQSLGQGLEFLIYFQGNSAPDKSGLPSDRFSAERTGGSVSTLTIQRTQQEDSAVYLCASTALRGSPLHFGNGTRLTVT.

This clone was picked up a small number of times. The chain combines TRBV5-6 with TRBJ1-6; 7 bases line up with TRBD1. The CDR3 is 16 amino acids. Germline V gene lookup returns CDR1 SGHDT and CDR2 YYEEEE. The junction had 9 bases not matched to a gene; V was cut back by 2 bases and J by 7 bases. The CDR3 reads CASSFLQGTKNSPLHF. CDR3 DNA sequence: TGTGCCAGCAGCTTCCTACAGGGGACGAAGAATTCACCCCTCCACTTT.

The V gene is TRBV5-1, the J gene TRBJ1-4, with 7 bases lining up with TRBD1. Per germline, CDR1 SGHRS and CDR2 YFSETQ. The CDR3 runs 14 residues. Trimming at V came to 5 bases and at J to 4 bases, leaving 5 bases not matched to a gene. In nucleotides, the CDR3 is TGCGCCAGCAGTCTTGGGACAGTTAATGAAAAACTGTTTTTT. This codes for CASSLGTVNEKLFF. The complete variable domain, with remaining parts taken from reference TRBV5-1 and TRBJ1-4, reads KAGVTQTPRYLIKTRGQQVTLSCSPISGHRSVSWYQQTPGQGLQFLFEYFSETQRNKGNFPGRFSGRQFSNSRSEMNVSTLELGDSALYLCASSLGTVNEKLFFGSGTQLSVL.

CDR3 protein: CASSFSVRPSGNEQFF. DNA of the CDR3: TGTGCCAGCAGTTTCTCAGTTAGACCCTCGGGCAATGAGCAGTTCTTC. The chain links TRBV28 to TRBJ2-1; D is uncertain. Germline assignment: CDR1 MDHEN and CDR2 SYDVKM. Trimming took off 3 bases at V and 6 bases at J, with 18 bases between the two ends. The length of the CDR3 is 16 residues.

This clone has a single count. V is TRBV7-6 and J is TRBJ2-5; 12 nucleotides line up with TRBD2. This CDR3 has 14 amino acids. Per germline, CDR1 SGHVS and CDR2 FNYEAQ. With 5 bases clipped from V and 5 bases from J, the junction kept 3 bases outside the gene matches. In DNA, the CDR3 is TGTGCCAGCAGCCCTGGACTAGCGGGGGAGACCCAGTACTTC. This gives the protein CASSPGLAGETQYF.

This rearrangement joins TRBV6-5 to TRBJ2-6; D possibly corresponds to TRBD2 (5 bases). This CDR3 contains 15 residues. V was clipped by 5 bases and J by 0 bases, with 8 bases between them. Germline CDR1 reads MNHEY; CDR2 reads SVGAGI. Written as DNA, the CDR3 is TGTGCCAGCAGTCGGGGAAGCTCTGGGGCCAACGTCCTGACTTTC. Its translation is CASSRGSSGANVLTF.

The chain is built from TRBV6-5 and TRBJ1-3; TRBD1 aligns across 7 bases. The germline gives CDR1 MNHEY, CDR2 SVGAGI. The CDR3 loop spans 14 amino acids. V dropped 2 bases and J dropped 8; count of bases not matched to a gene: 6. The CDR3 loop reads CASSYTYRGYTIYF. The CDR3 DNA reads as TGTGCCAGCAGTTACACCTACAGGGGCTACACCATATATTTT.

The chain combines TRBV5-1 with TRBJ2-3; tentative D call: TRBD2 (5 bases). The CDR3 loop spans 14 amino acids. With 0 bases removed from V and 4 bases from J, the gap between germline ends came to 9 bases. The germline V gene has CDR1 SGHRS and CDR2 YFSETQ. DNA of the CDR3: TGCGCCAGCAGCTTGGCGGACTCCTCAGATACGCAGTATTTT. Translating it yields CASSLADSSDTQYF.

The V call is TRBV12-3 or TRBV12-4, the J call TRBJ2-5; D remains ambiguous. Between the trimmed V and J ends, which lost 6 bases and 2 bases, there was a span of 4 bases. The CDR3 consists of 11 residues. DNA of the CDR3: TGTGCCAGCAGCCTACAAGAGACCCAGTACTTC. It is translated as CASSLQETQYF.

This sequence joins TRBV27 and TRBJ1-6; TRBD1 matches at 7 bases. After removal of 5 bases from V and 7 bases from J, the junction contained 14 bases not matched to a gene. CDR3 length: 17 amino acids. Germline V gene lookup returns CDR1 MNHEY and CDR2 SMNVEV (reference sequence). The CDR3, as DNA: TGTGCCAGCAGTCTGGGACCAACAGGGGTTTGGAATTCACCCCTCCACTTT. Its protein is CASSLGPTGVWNSPLHF.

The chain employs TRBV9 and TRBJ2-1; TRBD1 matches at 7 bases. The CDR3 extends over 13 amino acids. Looked up from germline, CDR1 is SGDLS and CDR2 is YYNGEE. J was trimmed by 15 bases and V by 3 bases; bases with no gene match: 12. This chain's CDR3 is CASSARRDSKRFF. DNA for the CDR3: TGTGCCAGCAGCGCGAGACGGGACAGTAAGCGGTTCTTC.

The chain couples TRBV11-2 to TRBJ1-6; D gene unclear. The CDR3 loop spans 14 amino acids. Looked up from germline, CDR1 is SGHAT and CDR2 is FQNNGV. The V end was cut by 3 bases, the J end by 7 bases, with 10 bases between. CDR3 sequence reads: CASSLGGWNSPLHF. DNA of the CDR3: TGTGCCAGCAGCTTGGGCGGGTGGAATTCACCCCTCCACTTT. The variable domain in full, completed from reference TRBV11-2 and TRBJ1-6, reads EAGVAQSPRYKIIEKRQSVAFWCNPISGHATLYWYQQILGQGPKLLIQFQNNGVVDDSQLPKDRFSAERLKGVDSTLKIQPAKLEDSAVYLCASSLGGWNSPLHFGNGTRLTVT.

The chain links TRBV2 to TRBJ1-4; D remains ambiguous. V was pared by 5 bases and J by 8 bases, with 12 bases between. The CDR3 length is 13 residues. Germline V gene sequence: CDR1 SNHLY, CDR2 FYNNEI. In DNA, the CDR3 is TGTGCCAGCAGTCTAAAGTGGGCGGAAAAACTGTTTTTT. Protein: CASSLKWAEKLFF.

V and J are TRBV15 and TRBJ2-1, with 10 bases fitting TRBD1. Germline lookup yields CDR1 LNHNV and CDR2 YYDKDF (reference sequence). Trimming took 7 bases from V and 4 from J; bases not matched to a gene: 4. This CDR3 comprises 14 residues. The chain's CDR3 is CATNRDRGYNEQFF. CDR3 sequence (DNA): TGTGCCACCAACCGGGACAGGGGATACAATGAGCAGTTCTTC.

The chain has TRBV12-2 and TRBJ2-5; the table's D call, TRBD2, has no DNA check behind it. TRBV12-2 is shown as a pseudogene. The CDR3 runs to 15 residues. The chain's CDR3 is CASHLSGSHQETQYF. In nucleotides, the CDR3 is TGTGCAAGTCACTTAAGCGGGAGTCACCAAGAGACCCAGTACTTC.

The chain joins TRBV6-5 to TRBJ1-2; unclear D gene. Germline V gene sequence: CDR1 MNHEY, CDR2 SVGAGI. V was cut by 6 bases and J by 2 bases, with 10 bases left in between. The CDR3 covers 13 residues. CDR3 loop: CASRSLLNYGYTF. The CDR3 DNA is TGTGCCAGCAGGTCTCTTTTAAACTATGGCTACACCTTC.